Sequencing of this T cell receptor beta chain was carried out in a study of spatial heterogeneity in lung cancer. On the study more broadly: There were, on average, more than 9.5 raw-read appearances for each unique TCR and UMI combination.

Every TCR cDNA molecule bore a unique molecular identifier. TCRdb fed the 5' RACE reads into MiXCR, producing one record per CDR3 protein. This repertoire shows approximately 15,000 distinct CDR3 sequences, roughly 4% found once; its top ten account for 9.8%. This CDR3 has 15 residues. Germline lookup yields CDR1 SGHTA and CDR2 FQGNSA. J gave up 3 bases and V 1 base, and 5 bases lay outside the gene matches. This clonotype was seen repeatedly, ten times or more. For a library built for alpha chains, this beta chain is a stray read; little rests on its size. The time point: sample taken at primary tumor resection. Samples were donated by 72 untreated early-stage non-small cell lung cancer patients. Tumor, nontumor lung or frozen PBMC supplied whole RNA, sequenced without sorting.

Sequences were derived from normal lung tissue next to the tumor, sampled at surgery. This receptor was obtained from a male donor with early-stage non-small cell lung cancer. The chain has TRBV7-2 and TRBJ2-7; TRBD1 matches at 8 bases. CDR3 bases: TGTGCCAGCAGCTTAGAGGGACAGGTGATCTACGAGCAGTACTTC. This codes for CASSLEGQVIYEQYF.